The rows below give T cell receptor beta chains drawn from one sample of a study of T cell responses to AZD1222 COVID-19 vaccine. Sequencing was performed with immunoSEQ multiplex PCR; in TCRdb, only in-frame clones are kept and a portion is missing. The data show around 120,000 clones, 80% to 90% seen once. This sample comprised peripheral blood, obtained on day 0 of AZD1222 vaccination. These receptor sequences come from an adult in good health. The conserved cysteine and the conserved F or W are not part of the CDR3 here. The size entry is marked missing in some rows and otherwise reads once, few, many or a size class.

abundance	v_gene	j_gene	CDR3aa
NA	TRBV4-1	TRBJ2-7	ASSQPTRGTYEQY
NA	TRBV5-1	TRBJ1-2	ASSLGQGNYGYT
NA	TRBV28	TRBJ1-5	ATAESNQPQH
NA	TRBV11-3	TRBJ2-3	ASSSRSGRGTDTQY
NA	TRBV30	TRBJ1-5	AWNKGYSNQPQH
NA	TRBV27	TRBJ1-1	ASRQGRNTEAF
NA	TRBV6-2/TRBV6-3	TRBJ2-7	ASSYSSGALYEQY
once	TRBV15	TRBJ1-2	ATSRDVAYGYT
NA	TRBV24-1	TRBJ1-5	ATSERDRGGNQPQH
NA	TRBV1	TRBJ1-6	TSSPLQGAHSPLH
once	TRBV9	TRBJ2-2	ASSVVRGLAVNTGELF